This TCR beta chain was identified in a study of neurological immune-mediated disorders. The junction had 6 bases not matched to a gene; V was cut back by 6 bases and J by 0 bases. The CDR3 is 15 residues long. Germline V lookup: CDR1 MNHNY, CDR2 SVGAGI (reference sequence). From 2 million PBMCs stored at -80 C, the unsorted libraries were generated. MiXCR, run by TCRdb on the 5' RACE reads, gives a single entry per CDR3 protein. The sample contains about 79,000 distinct CDR3 sequences, over 12% of which appear only once. The receptor was isolated from a woman between 50 and 59 years old in good health. The specimen sequenced was PBMCs. The V call is TRBV6-6, the J call TRBJ2-7, with TRBD1 matching 9 bases. CDR3 sequence: CASRTGTGSSYEQYF. In DNA, the CDR3 is TGTGCCAGCAGAACCGGGACAGGGAGCTCCTACGAGCAGTACTTC.